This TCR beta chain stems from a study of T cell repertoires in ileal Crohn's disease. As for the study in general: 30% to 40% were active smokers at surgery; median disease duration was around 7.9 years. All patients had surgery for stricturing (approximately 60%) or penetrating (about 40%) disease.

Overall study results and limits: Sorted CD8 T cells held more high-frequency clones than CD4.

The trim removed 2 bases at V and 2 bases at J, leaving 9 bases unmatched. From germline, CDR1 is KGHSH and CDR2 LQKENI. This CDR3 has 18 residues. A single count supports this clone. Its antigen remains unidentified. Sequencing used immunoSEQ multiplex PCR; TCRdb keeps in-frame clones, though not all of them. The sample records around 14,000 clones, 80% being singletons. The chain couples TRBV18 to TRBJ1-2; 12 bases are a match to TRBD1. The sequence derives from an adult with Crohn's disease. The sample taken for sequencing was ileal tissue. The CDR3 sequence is CASSPFAPGQGANYGYTF. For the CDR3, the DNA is TGTGCCAGCTCACCATTCGCCCCGGGACAGGGGGCCAACTATGGCTACACCTTC.